This TCR beta chain was recorded in a study of Ad26.COV2.S vaccination and SARS-CoV-2 variants. The study, taken as a whole, reports: An underestimation of total T cell responses may have resulted from the TCR breadth and depth analyses.

Sequencing was performed with immunoSEQ multiplex PCR; in TCRdb, only in-frame clones are kept and a portion is missing. The repertoire holds around 350,000 clones, 70% to 90% seen once, with 3.3% in the top ten. As regards this clone: Its antigen is not identified.

The treatment was: some 19 received Ad26.COV2.S at low or high dose, single or two shots; 5 received placebo; per-sample allocation not given. The investigators took samples on day 63 after the first vaccine or placebo injection. The sequence was collected from a person between 18 and 60 years old who received the Ad26.COV2.S COVID-19 vaccine or a placebo. The sample here was peripheral blood, taken in a trial of Ad26.COV2.S vaccine versus placebo.

The CDR3 sequence is CASSPGGLVAGELFF. The CDR3, as DNA: TGTGCCAGCTCCCCAGGAGGCCTAGTTGCCGGGGAGCTGTTTTTT. The genes are TRBV2 and TRBJ2-2; TRBD2 might be the D (5 bases). CDR1 and CDR2 from the germline V gene are SNHLY and FYNNEI. Trimming cost V 8 bases and J 6 bases, with 19 bases left between them. The CDR3 has 15 residues.